These 15 T cell receptor beta chains came from one sample sequenced in a study of post-analysis software for immune sequencing data. No antigen has been assigned to these receptors. Study findings and constraints: Roughly five TRBV segments were more frequent in patients than controls; TRBV5-6, TRBV5-1 and TRBV20-1 belonged to this group.

Prepared TCR beta cDNA libraries contained unique molecular identifiers. TCRdb processed the PCR reads anew with MiXCR; each CDR3 protein has one entry. The sample has more than 450,000 distinct CDR3 sequences, roughly two fifths seen once. Source material: blood. The receptors were sampled from a girl between 5 and 17 years old with multiple sclerosis.

This clonotype was counted a few times. The chain carries TRBV12-3 or TRBV12-4 and TRBJ2-7; D gene unclear. The V and J ends lost 3 bases and 2 bases respectively, with 8 bases between them. The CDR3 spans 13 residues. CDR3 sequence (DNA): TGTGCCAGCAGTTTCTTAGCCGCCTACGAGCAGTACTTC. Protein product: CASSFLAAYEQYF.

This clonotype came up a few times. The rearrangement links TRBV12-3 or TRBV12-4 to TRBJ1-2; no reliable D call. The CDR3 runs 13 residues. Between the trimmed V and J ends, which lost 3 bases and 4 bases, there was a span of 9 bases. For the CDR3, the DNA is TGTGCCAGCAGTTTTAGCCCGAGCTATGGCTACACCTTC. Its protein is CASSFSPSYGYTF.

The chain uses TRBV6-1 and TRBJ2-5; 8 bases are shared with TRBD2. After removal of 7 bases from V and 1 base from J, the junction contained 5 bases not matched to a gene. The CDR3 contains 14 residues. In germline, CDR1 is MNHNS, CDR2 SASEGT. This CDR3 is CASKIAGSQETQYF. The CDR3 DNA sequence: TGTGCCAGCAAGATAGCGGGGTCCCAAGAGACCCAGTACTTC.

CDR3 DNA: TGCGCCAGCAGCACGGGACAGTTCTCATCCTATGGCTACACCTTC. Protein product: CASSTGQFSSYGYTF. The chain links TRBV5-1 to TRBJ1-2, with 7 bases identical to TRBD1. CDR3 length equals 15 residues. With V trimmed by 4 bases and J by 4 bases, 10 bases remained unmatched. Germline values: CDR1 SGHRS, CDR2 YFSETQ.

The chain couples TRBV7-2 to TRBJ2-4; TRBD1 matches 10 bases. The DNA end is more similar to TRBJ2-7, so the J call may be wrong. The length of the CDR3 is 15 residues. Germline V gene sequence: CDR1 SGHTA, CDR2 FQGNSA. The CDR3 loop reads CASSSGTGVGYEQYF. The CDR3 nucleotides are TGTGCCAGCAGCTCCGGGACAGGGGTCGGTTACGAGCAGTACTTC.

This clonotype came up many times. The chain uses TRBV29-1 and TRBJ1-2; D unresolved. This CDR3 comprises 8 residues. Trimming cost V 6 bases and J 6 bases, with 2 bases left between them. CDR1 is SQVTM and CDR2 is ANQGSEA in the germline V gene. The CDR3 region has the DNA TGCAGCGTGGATGGCTACACCTTC. This translates into CSVDGYTF. The whole variable domain, remainder taken from reference TRBV29-1 and TRBJ1-2, is SAVISQKPSRDICQRGTSLTIQCQVDSQVTMMFWYRQQPGQSLTLIATANQGSEATYESGFVIDKFPISRPNLTFSTLTVSNMSPEDSSIYLCSVDGYTFGSGTRLTVV.

This clonotype was counted only a few times. The chain employs TRBV5-1 and TRBJ2-5; 8 bases line up with TRBD2. The end of the DNA is better explained by TRBJ2-7, so the J call may be wrong. The CDR3 spans 15 residues. Germline loops: CDR1 SGHRS, CDR2 YFSETQ. The DNA for the CDR3 is TGCGCCAGCAGCTTGGAAGGGACTAGTTTTTTCGAGCAGTACTTC. Its translation is CASSLEGTSFFEQYF.

In its sample, this clonotype was seen a few times. This sequence joins TRBV10-3 and TRBJ1-5, with D unresolved. There are 13 residues in the CDR3. Germline values: CDR1 ENHRY, CDR2 SYGVKD. With 0 bases removed from V and 5 bases from J, the gap between germline ends came to 5 bases. CDR3 in amino acids: CAISESSYQPQHF. The DNA of the CDR3 is TGTGCCATCAGTGAGTCCAGCTATCAGCCCCAGCATTTT.

The rearrangement links TRBV7-4 to TRBJ2-5, with 7 positions matching TRBD2. The end of the DNA fits TRBJ2-7 better, so the J call may be wrong. CDR3 size: 17 residues. The germline V gene has CDR1 SGHVT and CDR2 SQSDAQ. CDR3 region: CASSSGRLAKPRDEQYF. CDR3 DNA: TGTGCCAGCAGCTCAGGAAGACTAGCCAAGCCGCGTGACGAGCAGTACTTC.

This clonotype was found a few times. This CDR3 is CASSHLGGPGYGYTF. CDR3 DNA sequence: TGTGCCAGCAGCCATCTAGGGGGCCCTGGCTATGGCTACACCTTC. The V gene is TRBV11-3, the J gene TRBJ1-2; the match to TRBD1 covers 7 bases. This CDR3 spans 15 amino acids. CDR1 is SGHNT and CDR2 is YENEEA in the germline V gene. V was clipped by 5 bases and J by 4 bases; unmatched bases: 10.

The CDR3 sequence is CASSQVGSSYEQYF. The DNA of the CDR3 is TGTGCCAGCAGCCAAGTGGGCAGCTCCTACGAGCAGTACTTC. V gene TRBV4-2 combines with J gene TRBJ2-7, with D unresolved. V was trimmed by 1 base and J by 0 bases, leaving 7 bases between them. The CDR3 sequence is 14 residues long. Germline lookup yields CDR1 LGHNA and CDR2 YNFKEQ.

This clonotype occurred a few times. This sequence joins TRBV15 and TRBJ2-3, with D perhaps given as TRBD1 or TRBD2 (5 bases each). The V gene's germline CDR1 is LNHNV and CDR2 YYDKDF (reference sequence). The CDR3 length is 17 residues. V was cut by 0 bases and J by 5 bases, with 18 bases left in between. DNA for the CDR3: TGTGCCACCAGCAGAGATCCCGGGACCCAAACGGGAGATACGCAGTATTTT. Translating gives CATSRDPGTQTGDTQYF.

The chain uses TRBV7-9 and TRBJ2-5, with TRBD2 matching 10 bases. Germline V gene lookup returns CDR1 SEHNR and CDR2 FQNEAQ (reference sequence). The V segment lost 4 bases and the J segment 5 bases; nucleotides outside the gene matches: 4. CDR3 length: 14 amino acids. CDR3 sequence reads: CASSSPGLAETQYF. In DNA, the CDR3 is TGTGCCAGCAGCTCGCCGGGACTAGCGGAGACCCAGTACTTC.

The rearrangement uses TRBV12-3 or TRBV12-4 and TRBJ2-3, with a weak D call TRBD2 (5 bases). V dropped 2 bases and J dropped 5 bases, with 8 bases sitting between them. This CDR3 is built from 13 residues. The CDR3 DNA follows: TGTGCCAGCAGTTTAAGGGAGCAAGATACGCAGTATTTT. Encoded protein: CASSLREQDTQYF.

Ten or more counts support this clonotype. The chain employs TRBV20-1 and TRBJ1-2, with unresolved D. The length of the CDR3 is 11 residues. From germline, CDR1 is DFQATT and CDR2 SNEGSKA (reference sequence). V gave up 1 base and J gave up 6 bases, with 6 bases separating them. The CDR3 spells CSARGGHGYTF. The CDR3 DNA follows: TGCAGTGCTAGAGGAGGACATGGCTACACCTTC.